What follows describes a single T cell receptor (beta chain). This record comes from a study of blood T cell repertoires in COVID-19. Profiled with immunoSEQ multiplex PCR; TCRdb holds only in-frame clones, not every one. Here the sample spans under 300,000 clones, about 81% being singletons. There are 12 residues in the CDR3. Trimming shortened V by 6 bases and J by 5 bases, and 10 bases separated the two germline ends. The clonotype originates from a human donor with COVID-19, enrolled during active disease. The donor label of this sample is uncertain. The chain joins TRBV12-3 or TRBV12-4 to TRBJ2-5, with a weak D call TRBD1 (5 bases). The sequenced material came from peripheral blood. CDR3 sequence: CASRQGWETQYF. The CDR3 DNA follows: TGTGCCAGCAGGCAGGGTTGGGAGACCCAGTACTTC.